This T cell receptor beta chain is drawn from a study of shared clonotypes between healthy human individuals. General study points: Naive subsets tended to show greater estimated richness than memory subsets.

Looked up from germline, CDR1 is SGHVS and CDR2 is FNYEAQ. Trimming took off 4 bases at V and 0 bases at J, with 16 bases between the two ends. The CDR3 contains 17 residues. Naive CD8 cells lacked CD45RO and underwent positive selection for CCR7, leaving out terminally differentiated effector memory CD45RA+ cells. The table came from immunoSEQ multiplex PCR; TCRdb's copy has only in-frame clones and leaves some out. The sample includes roughly 770,000 clones, 90% to 98% of them seen just once. This clone appeared once. What it binds is unknown. Sequenced material: naive CD8+ T cells sorted from blood. This clonotype was sampled from a young man in good health. This chain uses TRBV7-6 with TRBJ2-1, with a possible D match to TRBD2 (6 bases). Here the CDR3 reads CASSSVYGTDSYNEQFF. The CDR3 bases are TGTGCCAGCAGCTCCGTTTATGGGACTGACTCCTACAATGAGCAGTTCTTC.